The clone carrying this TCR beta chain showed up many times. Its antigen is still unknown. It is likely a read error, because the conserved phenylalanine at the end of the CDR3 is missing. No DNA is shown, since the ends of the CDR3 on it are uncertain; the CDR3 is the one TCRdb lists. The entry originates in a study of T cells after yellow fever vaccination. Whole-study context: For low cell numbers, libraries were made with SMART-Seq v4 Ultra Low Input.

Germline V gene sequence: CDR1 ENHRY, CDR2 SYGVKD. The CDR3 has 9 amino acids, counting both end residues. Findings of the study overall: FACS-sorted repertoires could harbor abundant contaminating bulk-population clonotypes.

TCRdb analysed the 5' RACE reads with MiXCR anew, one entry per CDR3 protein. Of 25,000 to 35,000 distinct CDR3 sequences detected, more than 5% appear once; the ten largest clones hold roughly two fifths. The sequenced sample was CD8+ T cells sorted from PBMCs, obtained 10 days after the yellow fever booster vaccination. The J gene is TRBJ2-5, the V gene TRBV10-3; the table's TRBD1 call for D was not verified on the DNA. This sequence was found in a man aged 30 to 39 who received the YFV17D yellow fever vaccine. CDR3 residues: CATPIGGEI.